Following are 8 T cell receptor beta chains from one sample sequenced in a study of blood T cells in healthy people across ages. A second PCR, run for about 7 to 11 cycles, used a sample-barcoded 5' primer plus a J-beta primer mix. TCRdb re-called the 5' RACE reads with MiXCR, one entry per CDR3 protein. The sample has about 1.5 million distinct CDR3 sequences; approximately 42% are singletons. Sequenced input: blood. The source of these receptors is a woman aged 18 to 35 in good health.

With respect to this clonotype: Germline and junction disagree at one end, which may indicate a read error. The genes are TRBV30 and TRBJ2-3; 7 bases map to TRBD1. Germline CDR1 reads GTSNPN; CDR2 reads SVGIG (reference sequence). CDR3 length equals 11 residues. The CDR3 region has the DNA TGTGCCGGGAGCAGGGGGGATACGCAGTATTTT. It translates to CAGSRGDTQYF.

This clonotype was found a few times. This chain links TRBV11-2 with TRBJ1-1; D is unclear. This CDR3 is built from 15 residues. Trimming shortened V by 0 bases and J by 0 bases, and 8 bases separated the two germline ends. Germline CDR1 is SGHAT and CDR2 is FQNNGV. The CDR3, as DNA: TGTGCCAGCAGCTTAGATGCCAGCCTGAACACTGAAGCTTTCTTT. Its protein product is CASSLDASLNTEAFF.

This clonotype was counted between two and nine times. The V gene is TRBV4-3, the J gene TRBJ2-6; D is ambiguous. V was clipped by 0 bases and J by 0 bases, with 6 bases between them. Germline V gives CDR1 LGHNA, CDR2 YSLEER. CDR3 size: 16 residues. CDR3 nucleotides: TGCGCCAGCAGCCAAGAGTCCGGCTCTGGGGCCAACGTCCTGACTTTC. Translation: CASSQESGSGANVLTF.

Remarks on this clonotype: The junction departs from germline at one end; a sequencing error may be responsible. The CDR3 reads CASLAGSGNAIYF. CDR3 sequence (DNA): TGCGCCAGCCTGGCAGGCTCTGGAAACGCCATATATTTT. This chain joins TRBV10-2 and TRBJ1-3; D is uncertain. The CDR3 length is 13 residues. Germline V CDR1 and CDR2: WSHSY, SAAADI.

The chain is built from TRBV20-1 and TRBJ2-2, with D possibly being TRBD1 (6 bases). CDR1 and CDR2 from the germline V gene are DFQATT and SNEGSKA (reference sequence). The CDR3 sequence is 15 residues long. The germline V and J ends were trimmed by 0 bases and 7 bases, with 15 bases remaining between them. The CDR3 region has the DNA TGCAGTGCTAGAGAACAAAACAGGGTTGGCGGGGAGCTGTTTTTT. Translating gives CSAREQNRVGGELFF.

This rearrangement joins TRBV12-3 or TRBV12-4 to TRBJ1-5; D is perhaps TRBD1 (5 bases). The CDR3 loop spans 14 amino acids. Trimming shortened V by 5 bases and J by 4 bases, and 12 bases separated the two germline ends. CDR3 region: CASSGDGRNQPQHF. Written as DNA, the CDR3 is TGTGCCAGCAGTGGGGACGGAAGAAATCAGCCCCAGCATTTT.

This chain connects TRBV20-1 to TRBJ2-7; 11 bases map to TRBD2. This CDR3 is built from 14 residues. The germline V gene encodes CDR1 DFQATT and CDR2 SNEGSKA (reference sequence). Trimming at V came to 1 base and at J to 2 bases, leaving 1 base not matched to a gene. In DNA, the CDR3 is TGCAGTGCTAGAGTTAGCGGGGGGGCCTACGAGCAGTACTTC. Its translation is CSARVSGGAYEQYF.

In this sample, this clonotype turned up a few times. This rearrangement joins TRBV11-2 to TRBJ2-5; D remains unclear. The CDR3 contains 12 residues. Trimming removed 5 bases from V and 6 bases from J, with 10 bases in between. Germline V CDR1 and CDR2: SGHAT, FQNNGV. CDR3 DNA sequence: TGTGCCAGCAGCAAGATTGGTCAGACCCAGTACTTC. Encoded protein: CASSKIGQTQYF.